Shown below are 16 T cell receptor beta chains from a single sample sequenced in a study of shared clonotypes between healthy human individuals. Generated by immunoSEQ multiplex PCR, the TCRdb table keeps only in-frame clones and is missing some. The repertoire includes about 710,000 clones, less than 80% of them detected once, and roughly 1.9% sits in the top ten. The source material was memory CD4+ T cells sorted from blood. Subset noted: CD45RA-negative fraction. These receptors were obtained from a woman aged 25 to 39 in good health.

The chain recombines TRBV11-2 with TRBJ2-5, with D tentatively TRBD2 (5 bases). The CDR3 covers 15 residues. Trimming removed 3 bases from V and 3 bases from J, with 14 bases in between. The V gene's germline CDR1 is SGHAT and CDR2 FQNNGV. CDR3 sequence: CASSFEGLLKETQYF. The DNA for the CDR3 is TGTGCCAGCAGCTTTGAGGGCCTGCTGAAAGAGACCCAGTACTTC.

This clone turned up a few times. Other nucleotide sequences from this sample produce the same CDR3. The chain combines TRBV7-2 with TRBJ1-1; D not certain. CDR1 and CDR2 from the germline V gene are SGHTA and FQGNSA. The CDR3 sequence is 13 residues long. Trimming left V 2 bases short and J 3 bases short, with 7 bases between. CDR3 bases: TGTGCCAGCAGCTTAAGTGGGTACACTGAAGCTTTCTTT. Protein sequence: CASSLSGYTEAFF.

This clone has only a few counts. The chain carries TRBV30 and TRBJ2-5, with D perhaps TRBD2 (5 bases). The germline V gene encodes CDR1 GTSNPN and CDR2 SVGIG (reference sequence). The CDR3 has 16 residues. Trimming shortened V by 2 bases and J by 5 bases, and 21 bases separated the two germline ends. This CDR3 reads CAWSIGQVGEAETQYF. DNA of the CDR3: TGTGCCTGGAGTATCGGGCAGGTGGGAGAGGCGGAGACCCAGTACTTC. The full variable domain, completed using reference TRBV30 and TRBJ2-5, is SQTIHQWPATLVQPVGSPLSLECTVEGTSNPNLYWYRQAAGRGLQLLFYSVGIGQISSEVPQNLSASRPQDRQFILSSKKLLLSDSGFYLCAWSIGQVGEAETQYFGPGTRLLVL.

A single count supports this clone. The chain recombines TRBV19 with TRBJ2-1; tentative D call: TRBD2 (6 bases). Germline-derived CDR1 and CDR2 are LNHDA and SQIVND (reference sequence). The length of the CDR3 is 14 residues. V was cut by 8 bases and J by 0 bases, with 11 bases left in between. The CDR3: CASHGGVSYNEQFF. CDR3 nucleotide sequence: TGTGCCAGTCACGGGGGAGTCTCCTACAATGAGCAGTTCTTC. Supplemented by reference TRBV19 and TRBJ2-1, the full variable domain reads DGGITQSPKYLFRKEGQNVTLSCEQNLNHDAMYWYRQDPGQGLRLIYYSQIVNDFQKGDIAEGYSVSREKKESFPLTVTSAQKNPTAFYLCASHGGVSYNEQFFGPGTRLTVL.

The genes are TRBV2 and TRBJ2-5; D might be TRBD1 or TRBD2, each matching 5 bases. This CDR3 region has 16 residues. Per the germline V gene, CDR1 is SNHLY and CDR2 is FYNNEI. Trimming left V 3 bases short and J 4 bases short, with 18 bases between. The CDR3 region is CASSEQGRIGGETQYF. As DNA, the CDR3 is TGTGCCAGCAGTGAGCAGGGACGGATCGGAGGAGAGACCCAGTACTTC. Complete variable domain (other parts from reference TRBV2 and TRBJ2-5): EPEVTQTPSHQVTQMGQEVILRCVPISNHLYFYWYRQILGQKVEFLVSFYNNEISEKSEIFDDQFSVERPDGSNFTLKIRSTKLEDSAMYFCASSEQGRIGGETQYFGPGTRLLVL.

Notes on this clone: This could be a read error, since a much larger clone is one nucleotide away. The chain uses TRBV11-2 and TRBJ2-7; 9 bases line up with TRBD2. The ends lost 1 base at V and 3 bases at J; junction bases unmatched: 1. The CDR3 has 14 residues. The V gene's germline CDR1 is SGHAT and CDR2 FQNNGV. For the CDR3, the DNA is TGTGCCAGCAGCTTAGGGACTAGCGTCTACGAGCAGTACTTC. Protein: CASSLGTSVYEQYF.

This sequence joins TRBV19 and TRBJ2-1, with D perhaps matching TRBD1 or TRBD2 (6 bases each). The CDR3 extends over 17 amino acids. V lost 5 bases to trimming and J lost 9 bases, with 26 bases between them. Per the germline V gene, CDR1 is LNHDA and CDR2 is SQIVND (reference sequence). CDR3 residues: CASSPNRGVLALGEQFF. The DNA of the CDR3 is TGTGCCAGTAGTCCTAATAGGGGGGTCCTAGCGTTGGGTGAGCAGTTCTTC.

This chain links TRBV5-1 with TRBJ2-3; TRBD1 might be the D (6 bases). Germline V lookup: CDR1 SGHRS, CDR2 YFSETQ. CDR3 length: 19 amino acids. The V end lost 0 bases, the J end lost 1 base, and 21 bases lay between the germline ends. The CDR3 loop is CASSLAWSSLGGRTDTQYF. CDR3 in DNA: TGCGCCAGCAGCTTGGCTTGGTCGTCCCTTGGGGGCCGCACAGATACGCAGTATTTT.

The rearrangement joins TRBV5-1 to TRBJ1-2; perhaps TRBD1 as D (6 bases). CDR1 and CDR2 from the germline V gene are SGHRS and YFSETQ. The CDR3 contains 15 residues. V lost 4 bases and J 4 bases, leaving 17 bases between the germline ends. CDR3 sequence (DNA): TGCGCCAGCAGCAATGGTTTGGGGGCGGCCTATGGCTACACCTTC. Translating gives CASSNGLGAAYGYTF.

The sample holds a few counts of this clone. The J gene is TRBJ2-2, the V gene TRBV7-9; 8 bases match TRBD1. CDR3 length equals 12 residues. Germline V gives CDR1 SEHNR, CDR2 FQNEAQ (reference sequence). The V segment lost 8 bases and the J segment 6 bases; nucleotides outside the gene matches: 2. The CDR3 bases are TGTGCCAGCCACAGGGGGGCCGGGGAGCTGTTTTTT. Translation gives CASHRGAGELFF.

V gene TRBV7-3 combines with J gene TRBJ2-3; 10 bases line up with TRBD2. The CDR3 contains 16 residues. The J segment lost 2 bases and the V segment lost 6 bases, leaving 8 bases of the junction unmatched. From germline, CDR1 is SGHTA and CDR2 FQGTGA. The chain's CDR3 is CASSLSGLAATDTQYF. The DNA for the CDR3 is TGTGCCAGCAGTTTATCAGGACTAGCGGCCACAGATACGCAGTATTTT.

The rearrangement uses TRBV5-6 and TRBJ2-7; 8 nucleotides agree with TRBD1. V lost 2 bases and J lost 2; bases outside the gene matches: 9. The CDR3 covers 16 residues. Per the germline V gene, CDR1 is SGHDT and CDR2 is YYEEEE. The CDR3 region has the DNA TGTGCCAGCAGCTTATGGGGCGGGACAGGAGCCTACGAGCAGTACTTC. The encoded protein is CASSLWGGTGAYEQYF.

With respect to this clone: The junction departs from germline at one end; a sequencing error may be responsible. The rearrangement joins TRBV11-2 to TRBJ2-1; 7 bases align to TRBD2. The CDR3 has 16 residues. Germline V CDR1 and CDR2: SGHAT, FQNNGV. The CDR3 DNA reads as TGTGCCGGCAGCTTAGGGGCCGGACTAGTCGTCAATGAGCAGTTCTTC. This sequence encodes CAGSLGAGLVVNEQFF.

This clone was observed a few times. The rearrangement links TRBV7-9 to TRBJ1-3; D is undetermined. The CDR3 runs to 15 residues. Looked up from germline, CDR1 is SEHNR and CDR2 is FQNEAQ (reference sequence). Trimming took off 5 bases at V and 1 base at J, with 12 bases between the two ends. The CDR3 nucleotides read TGTGCCAGCAGCCAGGCTCCGCCGTCTGGAAACACCATATATTTT. Translation gives CASSQAPPSGNTIYF.

This clone has a single count. The rearrangement joins TRBV5-8 to TRBJ2-7; tentatively, D is TRBD2 (6 bases). The CDR3 covers 15 residues. Germline V CDR1 and CDR2: SGHTS, YDEGEE. Between the trimmed V and J ends, which lost 4 bases and 0 bases, there was a span of 14 bases. CDR3 in DNA: TGTGCCAGCAGCGCACGGGAGAAGAGCTCCTACGAGCAGTACTTC. This translates into CASSAREKSSYEQYF.

The J gene is TRBJ1-2, the V gene TRBV5-4, with a possible D match to TRBD1 (5 bases). Germline-derived CDR1 and CDR2 are SGHNT and YYREEE (reference sequence). The ends were cut back, 4 bases at V and 3 bases at J, with 10 bases in the middle. The length of the CDR3 is 13 residues. CDR3 region: CASSPPTDYGYTF. In DNA form, the CDR3 reads TGTGCCAGCAGCCCACCGACAGACTATGGCTACACCTTC.